This T cell receptor (beta chain) originates from a study of T cell repertoires in cytomegalovirus infection. Findings and limits, study-wide: Ex vivo, HLA-C-restricted CMV-specific TCR beta clonotypes prevailed over the rest of the response.

A single record per CDR3 protein comes from TCRdb applying MiXCR to the reads. This sample has some 300,000 distinct CDR3 sequences, with roughly an eighth found just once. Remarks on this clonotype: The target antigen is unknown.

The sequencing input was PBMCs. The receptor's source is a human donor in good health (CMV status not recorded). Some clones in this sample may be carry-over from other donors' samples.

This CDR3 is CASSFIGGSGANVLTF. The CDR3 DNA follows: TGTGCCAGCAGCTTCATCGGCGGCTCTGGGGCCAACGTCCTGACTTTC. V gene TRBV7-3 combines with J gene TRBJ2-6; D ambiguous. V was clipped by 3 bases and J by 0 bases, with 9 bases between them. This CDR3 is 16 amino acids long. Per germline, CDR1 SGHTA and CDR2 FQGTGA. Full variable domain (rest looked up from reference TRBV7-3 and TRBJ2-6): GAGVSQTPSNKVTEKGKYVELRCDPISGHTALYWYRQSLGQGPEFLIYFQGTGAADDSGLPNDRFFAVRPEGSVSTLKIQRTERGDSAVYLCASSFIGGSGANVLTFGAGSRLTVL.